The TCR beta chain described here comes from a study of STAT5B mutations in CD4+ large granular lymphocyte leukemia. Study outcomes and limitations: Compared with healthy controls (2/35), patient top clones favored TRBV06 (8/27).

Germline V gives CDR1 SGHRS, CDR2 YFSETQ. The CDR3 has 14 amino acids. Unmatched junction bases numbered 6, after V lost 4 bases and J lost 9 bases. Controls came from buffy coats of healthy blood donors. Comment on this clone: What it binds is unknown.

Per the original data handling: A productive frequency of 2.59 x 10-5 was the lowest detectable. TCRdb keeps only in-frame clones here, not all; method: immunoSEQ multiplex PCR. That table gives V, J and clone size, and the DNA gave D and trimming. The table lists some 30,000 clones, about 74% of them singletons. The sequence was collected from a human donor in good health. Material for sequencing was CD4+ T cells from blood buffy coats. The chain uses TRBV5-1 and TRBJ2-5; TRBD2 agrees at 13 bases. The CDR3 loop is CASSTTSGGPPQYF. As DNA, the CDR3 is TGCGCCAGCAGCACGACTAGCGGGGGGCCTCCCCAGTACTTC.